The clone carrying this TCR beta chain was counted a few times. What it binds is unknown. The data were taken from a study of beta chain features in type 1 diabetes. Losses at the gene ends were 5 bases for V and 4 bases for J; bases not matched to a gene: 6. Germline-derived CDR1 and CDR2 are SGHTA and FQGNSA. The CDR3 contains 14 residues. Regarding the study as a whole: Moderate yet significant TCRB CDR3 shortening was seen in Type 1 diabetes patients in all four CD4+ subsets.

As every portion of the isolated RNA was reverse transcribed, the sequencing read expressed TCRB transcripts. Sequencing was performed with immunoSEQ multiplex PCR; in TCRdb, only in-frame clones are kept and a portion is missing. This sample has hundreds of thousands of clones, with over 11% found just once. Sequences were obtained from naive CD4+ T cells from blood. V gene TRBV7-2 combines with J gene TRBJ1-2, with 8 bases identical to TRBD1. The source is a man aged 18 to 30 with type 1 diabetes. Written as DNA, the CDR3 is TGTGCCAGCAGCGACCGGGACAGGATCTATGGCTACACCTTC. Translation gives CASSDRDRIYGYTF. The entire variable domain, with the rest obtained from reference TRBV7-2 and TRBJ1-2, is as follows: GAGVSQSPSNKVTEKGKDVELRCDPISGHTALYWYRQSLGQGLEFLIYFQGNSAPDKSGLPSDRFSAERTGGSVSTLTIQRTQQEDSAVYLCASSDRDRIYGYTFGSGTRLTVV.